What follows is one TCR beta chain and its context. In the original analysis: Cell counts per sample came from amplifying reference gene primers. Some clones are missing from TCRdb's copy, which holds only in-frame ones; the method was immunoSEQ multiplex PCR. For V, J and clone size, that table is used; D and trimming come from the DNA. The table has about half a million clones, over 75% seen once. These data originate in a study of blood T cell repertoires in COVID-19. J lost 5 bases, V lost 3 bases, and 15 bases had no gene match. Germline V gene lookup returns CDR1 SGHTA and CDR2 FQGNSA. The CDR3 has 19 residues.

The chain joins TRBV7-2 to TRBJ2-1; the match to TRBD2 covers 11 bases. This TCR derives from a human donor in a cohort sampled during active COVID-19. The specimen sequenced was peripheral blood. In DNA, the CDR3 is TGTGCCAGCAGCTTTCGACTAGCGGGAAGTTTGATAGTCAACAATGAGCAGTTCTTC. Protein sequence: CASSFRLAGSLIVNNEQFF.